The 18 T cell receptor beta chains in this list originate from one sample, sequenced in a study of identical twins. TCRdb re-called the 5' RACE reads through MiXCR, storing one row per CDR3 protein. The table includes about 150,000 distinct CDR3 sequences, roughly 3.3% detected once. Sequencing was carried out using memory T cells sorted from blood. All receptors come from a man between 18 and 29 years old in good health.

This clonotype was seen ten or more times. V and J are TRBV20-1 and TRBJ1-3; D may be TRBD1 (6 bases). Germline CDR1 reads DFQATT; CDR2 reads SNEGSKA (reference sequence). CDR3 length: 16 residues. V lost 0 bases, J lost 1 base, and 13 bases lay in between. The CDR3 nucleotides read TGCAGTGCTAGAGATCCACAACAGGGTTCTGGAAACACCATATATTTT. It yields the protein CSARDPQQGSGNTIYF.

This clonotype was observed at least ten times. The chain uses TRBV19 and TRBJ1-5; no clear D gene. The germline CDR1 and CDR2 sequences are LNHDA and SQIVND (reference sequence). Trimming stripped 2 bases from V and 6 bases from J, with 5 bases between. CDR3 length equals 12 residues. The CDR3 coding sequence is TGTGCCAGTAGTATATTGGGTCAGCCCCAGCATTTT. Its translation: CASSILGQPQHF.

This clonotype was found many times. V usage is TRBV18 and J usage is TRBJ2-1; TRBD2 matches 14 bases. Germline values: CDR1 KGHSH, CDR2 LQKENI. This CDR3 contains 15 residues. Trimming cost V 3 bases and J 9 bases; bases outside gene matches: 4. The CDR3 reads CASSPGLAGAGEQFF. As DNA, the CDR3 is TGTGCCAGCTCACCGGGACTAGCGGGAGCCGGTGAGCAGTTCTTC.

This clonotype appeared many times. The chain couples TRBV12-3 or TRBV12-4 to TRBJ2-4, with 7 bases matching TRBD1. The CDR3 has 13 residues. V lost 3 bases to trimming and J lost 6 bases; unmatched junction nucleotides: 2. CDR3 in DNA: TGTGCCAGCAGTTTGGCAGGGGGAAACATTCAGTACTTC. It is translated as CASSLAGGNIQYF.

Many counts were recorded for this clonotype. The rearrangement links TRBV29-1 to TRBJ2-5; perhaps D is TRBD1 or TRBD2 (7 bases each). The germline V gene encodes CDR1 SQVTM and CDR2 ANQGSEA. This CDR3 region has 15 residues. V lost 0 bases, J lost 5 bases, and 16 bases lay in between. The CDR3 bases are TGCAGCGTTGAAGATCTCGGGCAGGGGGGGGAGACCCAGTACTTC. It is translated as CSVEDLGQGGETQYF. Full variable domain (missing parts from reference TRBV29-1 and TRBJ2-5): SAVISQKPSRDICQRGTSLTIQCQVDSQVTMMFWYRQQPGQSLTLIATANQGSEATYESGFVIDKFPISRPNLTFSTLTVSNMSPEDSSIYLCSVEDLGQGGETQYFGPGTRLLVL.

This clonotype was seen ten or more times. CDR3 in amino acids: CASSGNVQGGNVLTF. CDR3 bases: TGCGCCAGCAGCGGGAACGTACAGGGTGGCAACGTCCTGACTTTC. This rearrangement joins TRBV5-1 to TRBJ2-6; perhaps TRBD1 as D (6 bases). The CDR3 is made up of 15 amino acids. Trimming took off 4 bases at V and 9 bases at J, with 17 bases between the two ends. Germline CDR1 reads SGHRS; CDR2 reads YFSETQ.

This clonotype was seen repeatedly, ten times or more. J is TRBJ2-7 and V is TRBV5-1; 7 positions match TRBD2. The CDR3 is 13 residues long. V dropped 0 bases and J dropped 7; count of bases not matched to a gene: 4. Germline V CDR1 and CDR2: SGHRS, YFSETQ. In DNA, the CDR3 is TGCGCCAGCAGCTTGGGGGAGGGTCAGGAGCAGTACTTC. Residues: CASSLGEGQEQYF.

This clonotype was found many times. The gene calls are TRBV5-6 and TRBJ1-5; the match to TRBD1 covers 10 bases. Germline CDR1 SGHDT, CDR2 YYEEEE. CDR3 length equals 16 residues. V shed 4 bases, J shed 3 bases, and the junction held 7 bases outside the gene matches. The CDR3 reads CASSKIGTGDNQPQHF. In DNA, the CDR3 is TGTGCCAGCAGCAAAATCGGGACAGGGGACAATCAGCCCCAGCATTTT.

This clonotype showed up many times. The chain combines TRBV7-3 with TRBJ2-1; a possible D gene is TRBD1 (8 bases). Trimming pared 5 bases from V and 4 bases from J, leaving 18 bases between. The CDR3 contains 16 residues. Germline-derived CDR1 and CDR2 are SGHTA and FQGTGA. The DNA for the CDR3 is TGTGCCAGCAGCCCCCAGGGGGCGGGAGTGTACAATGAGCAGTTCTTC. Its protein is CASSPQGAGVYNEQFF.

This clonotype was detected many times. The chain uses TRBV7-9 and TRBJ2-5; D ambiguous. Trimming shortened V by 2 bases and J by 5 bases, and 6 bases separated the two germline ends. This CDR3 spans 12 amino acids. CDR1 is SEHNR and CDR2 is FQNEAQ in the germline V gene (reference sequence). The CDR3 is CASSLSPETQYF. The CDR3 DNA reads TGTGCCAGCAGCTTAAGTCCGGAGACCCAGTACTTC.

The sample holds many counts of this clonotype. The chain joins TRBV7-9 to TRBJ2-7, with no clear D. This CDR3 has 14 residues. Trimming took 6 bases from V and 0 from J, leaving 12 bases between them. Germline V gene data show CDR1 as SEHNR and CDR2 as FQNEAQ (reference sequence). CDR3 amino acids: CASSPRTGSYEQYF. The CDR3 nucleotides are TGTGCCAGCAGTCCAAGAACGGGCTCCTACGAGCAGTACTTC.

The sample holds many counts of this clonotype. The chain couples TRBV7-2 to TRBJ1-1; D uncertain. CDR1 is SGHTA, CDR2 FQGNSA, per germline. The CDR3 has 13 amino acids. The V end was cut by 3 bases, the J end by 1 base, with 6 bases between. The CDR3 DNA follows: TGTGCCAGCAGCTTGAGAGAGAACACTGAAGCTTTCTTT. Translating it yields CASSLRENTEAFF. The variable domain in full, completed from reference TRBV7-2 and TRBJ1-1, reads GAGVSQSPSNKVTEKGKDVELRCDPISGHTALYWYRQSLGQGLEFLIYFQGNSAPDKSGLPSDRFSAERTGGSVSTLTIQRTQQEDSAVYLCASSLRENTEAFFGQGTRLTVV.

This clonotype came up many times. V is TRBV5-6 and J is TRBJ2-5, with TRBD2 matching over 10 bases. V lost 1 base and J lost 5; bases outside the gene matches: 5. The CDR3 is 15 amino acids. Germline loops: CDR1 SGHDT, CDR2 YYEEEE. Written as DNA, the CDR3 is TGTGCCAGCAGCTTGCCTAGCGGGAGTGGGGAGACCCAGTACTTC. Translating gives CASSLPSGSGETQYF.

This clonotype was seen repeatedly, ten times or more. The chain recombines TRBV30 with TRBJ1-3; unclear D gene. Germline CDR1 is GTSNPN and CDR2 is SVGIG (reference sequence). This CDR3 contains 13 residues. Trimming shortened V by 5 bases and J by 0 bases, and 8 bases separated the two germline ends. The CDR3 sequence is CAWETFSGNTIYF. DNA of the CDR3: TGTGCCTGGGAAACGTTCTCTGGAAACACCATATATTTT.

This chain connects TRBV6-5 to TRBJ2-2, with a tentative D call TRBD2 (7 bases). V gave up 2 bases and J gave up 6 bases, with 13 bases separating them. The CDR3 spans 15 residues. The germline gives CDR1 MNHEY, CDR2 SVGAGI. The CDR3 DNA reads as TGTGCCAGCAGTTACCAAGGGGGGAGGGCCGGGGAGCTGTTTTTT. It codes for CASSYQGGRAGELFF.

This clonotype was seen at least ten times. This sequence joins TRBV27 and TRBJ2-1; 7 positions match TRBD1. The junction had 8 bases not matched to a gene; V was cut back by 5 bases and J by 4 bases. The CDR3 is made up of 15 amino acids. CDR1 and CDR2 from the germline V gene are MNHEY and SMNVEV (reference sequence). CDR3 sequence: CASSEQGLRYNEQFF. In DNA, the CDR3 is TGTGCCAGCAGTGAACAGGGGTTAAGGTACAATGAGCAGTTCTTC.

This clonotype was counted between two and nine times. The V gene is TRBV6-2 or TRBV6-3, the J gene TRBJ1-2; D is unclear. Germline values: CDR1 MNHEY, CDR2 SVGEGT. V gave up 8 bases and J gave up 5 bases, with 6 bases separating them. The CDR3 spans 10 residues. The CDR3 DNA is TGTGCCAGCGGATTGTATGGCTACACCTTC. This encodes CASGLYGYTF.

This clonotype was observed at least ten times. The chain combines TRBV27 with TRBJ2-2, with 9 bases matching TRBD1. The CDR3 sequence is 17 residues long. With V trimmed by 4 bases and J by 6 bases, 12 bases remained unmatched. CDR1 MNHEY and CDR2 SMNVEV come from the germline V gene (reference sequence). CDR3 amino acids: CASSSLTGTGWSGELFF. Here the CDR3 DNA reads TGTGCCAGCAGTTCTTTGACGGGGACAGGGTGGTCCGGGGAGCTGTTTTTT.